This TCR beta chain was captured in a study of blood T cell repertoires in COVID-19. The CDR3 runs to 15 residues. Germline V gives CDR1 SGHRS, CDR2 YFSETQ. Trimming cost V 1 base and J 1 base; bases outside gene matches: 4. Original methodology: Estimated nucleated cell counts came from reference gene primer amplification. Produced via immunoSEQ multiplex PCR; TCRdb's table is partial and in-frame only. The V and J calls and clone size come from that table; D and trimming were worked out from the DNA. The sample contains approximately 300,000 clones, more than 80% of which appear only once. Sequencing was done on a sample of peripheral blood. The sequence derives from a woman aged 45-65 years with COVID-19, enrolled during active disease. The rearrangement links TRBV5-1 to TRBJ1-1; 7 bases match TRBD1. CDR3: CASSLRGQRNTEAFF. For the CDR3, the DNA is TGCGCCAGCAGCTTGAGGGGACAGAGGAACACTGAAGCTTTCTTT.